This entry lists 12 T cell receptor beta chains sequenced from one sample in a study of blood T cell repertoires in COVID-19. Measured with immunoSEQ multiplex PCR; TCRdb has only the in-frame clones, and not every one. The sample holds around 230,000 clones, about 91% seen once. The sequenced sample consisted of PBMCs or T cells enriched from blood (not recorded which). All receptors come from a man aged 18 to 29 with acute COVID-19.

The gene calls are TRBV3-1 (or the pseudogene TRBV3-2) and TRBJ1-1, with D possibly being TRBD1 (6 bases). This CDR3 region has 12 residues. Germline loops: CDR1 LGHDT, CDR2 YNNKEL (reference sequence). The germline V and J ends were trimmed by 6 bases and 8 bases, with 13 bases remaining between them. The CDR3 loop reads CASSLLQGEAFF. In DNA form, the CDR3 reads TGTGCCAGCAGTCTCCTTCAGGGGGAAGCTTTCTTT.

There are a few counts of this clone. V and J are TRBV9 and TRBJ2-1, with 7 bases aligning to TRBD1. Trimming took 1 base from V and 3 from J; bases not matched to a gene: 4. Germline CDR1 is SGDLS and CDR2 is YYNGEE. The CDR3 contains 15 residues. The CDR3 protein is CASSVRSGGYNEQFF. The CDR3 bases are TGTGCCAGCAGCGTACGGTCAGGGGGCTACAATGAGCAGTTCTTC.

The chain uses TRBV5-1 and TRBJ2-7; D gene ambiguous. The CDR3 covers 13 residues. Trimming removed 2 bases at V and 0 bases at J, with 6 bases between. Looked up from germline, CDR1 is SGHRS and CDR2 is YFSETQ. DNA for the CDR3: TGCGCCAGCAGCTTCGCCAGCTCCTACGAGCAGTACTTC. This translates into CASSFASSYEQYF. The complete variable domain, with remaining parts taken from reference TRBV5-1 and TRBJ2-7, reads KAGVTQTPRYLIKTRGQQVTLSCSPISGHRSVSWYQQTPGQGLQFLFEYFSETQRNKGNFPGRFSGRQFSNSRSEMNVSTLELGDSALYLCASSFASSYEQYFGPGTRLTVT.

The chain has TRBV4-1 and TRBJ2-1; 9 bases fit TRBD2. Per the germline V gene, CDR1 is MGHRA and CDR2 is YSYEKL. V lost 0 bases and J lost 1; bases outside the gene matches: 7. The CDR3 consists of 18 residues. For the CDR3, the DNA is TGCGCCAGCAGCCAAGAAGCACTAGCGGGCCTATCCTACAATGAGCAGTTCTTC. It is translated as CASSQEALAGLSYNEQFF.

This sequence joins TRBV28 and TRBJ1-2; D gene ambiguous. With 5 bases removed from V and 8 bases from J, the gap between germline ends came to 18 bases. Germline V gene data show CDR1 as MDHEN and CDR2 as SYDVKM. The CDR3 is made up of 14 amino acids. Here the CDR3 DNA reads TGTGCCAGCAGTCCCCTAGGGCCCTGGAGGGGCTACACCTTC. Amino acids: CASSPLGPWRGYTF.

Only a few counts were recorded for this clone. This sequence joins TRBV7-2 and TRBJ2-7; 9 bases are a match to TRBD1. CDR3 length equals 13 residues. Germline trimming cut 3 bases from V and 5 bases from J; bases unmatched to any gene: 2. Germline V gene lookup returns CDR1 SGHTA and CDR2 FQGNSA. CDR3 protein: CASSFRDRDEQYF. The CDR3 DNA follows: TGTGCCAGCAGCTTCAGGGACAGGGACGAGCAGTACTTC.

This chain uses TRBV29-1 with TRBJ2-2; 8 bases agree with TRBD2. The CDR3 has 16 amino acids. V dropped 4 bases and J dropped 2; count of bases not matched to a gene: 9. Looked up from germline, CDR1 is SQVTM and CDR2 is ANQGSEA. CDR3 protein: CSVGTAGDLNTGELFF. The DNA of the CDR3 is TGCAGCGTTGGTACAGCGGGAGACCTTAACACCGGGGAGCTGTTTTTT.

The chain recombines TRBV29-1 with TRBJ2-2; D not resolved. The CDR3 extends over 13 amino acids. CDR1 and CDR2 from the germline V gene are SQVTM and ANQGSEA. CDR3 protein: CVLYLENTGELFF. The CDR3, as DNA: TGCGTGCTTTACCTAGAGAACACCGGGGAGCTGTTTTTT.

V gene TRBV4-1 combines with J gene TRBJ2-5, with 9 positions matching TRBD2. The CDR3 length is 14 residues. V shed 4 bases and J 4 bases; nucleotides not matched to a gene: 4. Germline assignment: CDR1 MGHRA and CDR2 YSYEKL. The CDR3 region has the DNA TGCGCCAGCAGCCTAGCGGGAGTCGGAGAGACCCAGTACTTC. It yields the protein CASSLAGVGETQYF.

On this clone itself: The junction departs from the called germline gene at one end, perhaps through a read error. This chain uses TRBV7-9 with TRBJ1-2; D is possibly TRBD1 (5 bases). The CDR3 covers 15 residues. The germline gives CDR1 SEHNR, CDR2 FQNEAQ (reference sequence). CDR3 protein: CASNLGHGASYGYTF. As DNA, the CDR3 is TGTGCCAGCAACTTAGGTCATGGGGCCTCCTATGGCTACACCTTC.

CDR3 sequence reads: CASSVRGLGTGELFF. The CDR3, as DNA: TGTGCCAGCAGCGTTCGAGGACTAGGTACCGGGGAGCTGTTTTTT. The chain joins TRBV9 to TRBJ2-2, with 7 positions matching TRBD2. There are 15 residues in the CDR3. Per germline, CDR1 SGDLS and CDR2 YYNGEE. Unmatched junction bases numbered 6, after V lost 2 bases and J lost 5 bases.

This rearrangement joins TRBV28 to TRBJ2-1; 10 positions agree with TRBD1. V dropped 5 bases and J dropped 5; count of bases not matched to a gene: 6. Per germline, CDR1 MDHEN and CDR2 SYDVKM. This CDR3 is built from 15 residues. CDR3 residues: CASSEGQGKDNEQFF. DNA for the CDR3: TGTGCCAGCAGTGAGGGACAGGGGAAAGACAATGAGCAGTTCTTC. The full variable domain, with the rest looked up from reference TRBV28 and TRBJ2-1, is DVKVTQSSRYLVKRTGEKVFLECVQDMDHENMFWYRQDPGLGLRLIYFSYDVKMKEKGDIPEGYSVSREKKERFSLILESASTNQTSMYLCASSEGQGKDNEQFFGPGTRLTVL.